This is a list of T cell receptor beta chains from one sample in a study of response to subunit inactivated influenza vaccine. TCRdb processed the RT-PCR reads anew with MiXCR; each CDR3 protein has one entry. The sample shows about 520,000 distinct CDR3 sequences, 9.5% to 12% of them seen only once. The source material was PBMCs from blood, sampled 40 to 50 days after vaccination. All receptors come from a man aged 50-60 years who received an inactivated influenza vaccine. Each CDR3 is given with its conserved first and last residue. D genes are given only for firm matches. Not every row has a clone size; where given, it reads once, few, many or a size class.

D	size	V	J	DNA	CDR3
NA	NA	TRBV12-3/TRBV12-4	TRBJ1-6	TGTGCCAGCGGAGCCCAAGTCTATAATTCACCCCTCCACTTT	CASGAQVYNSPLHF
TRBD2	NA	TRBV5-5	TRBJ2-1	TGTGCCAGCAGCCCCGCGGGACTAGTAACCTACAATGAGCAGTTCTTC	CASSPAGLVTYNEQFF
NA	few	TRBV6-2/TRBV6-3	TRBJ2-5	TGTGCCAGCAGCGAGTTGGGGGGGCGTTACGGTGTAGAGACCCAGTACTTC	CASSELGGRYGVETQYF
NA	few	TRBV6-5	TRBJ2-7	TGTGCCAGCAGTTACCCGGGGAGCGCAGCCTACGAGCAGTACTTC	CASSYPGSAAYEQYF
NA	many	TRBV29-1	TRBJ1-4	TGCAGCGTCCCCGCTAATGGTGCAACTAATGAAAAACTGTTTTTT	CSVPANGATNEKLFF
NA	medium-sized	TRBV27	TRBJ2-3	TGTGCCACCGGTGGGACTTCAGAAGATACGCAGTATTTT	CATGGTSEDTQYF
NA	few	TRBV7-9	TRBJ2-3	TGTGCCAGCAGTCCCGGGACCTGGAGCACAGATACGCAGTATTTT	CASSPGTWSTDTQYF
NA	NA	TRBV5-5	TRBJ2-1	TGTGCCAGCAGCGTGAACCGAGACAGGCTTAATGAGCAGTTCTTC	CASSVNRDRLNEQFF
NA	NA	TRBV5-1	TRBJ2-7	TGCGCCAGCAGCTTTGGACACTACGGTCTGGAGCAGTACTTC	CASSFGHYGLEQYF
TRBD1	few	TRBV9	TRBJ2-1	TGTGCCAGCAGCGTTCACCTCCCGGGACAGGGGGCCTACAATGAGCAGTTCTTC	CASSVHLPGQGAYNEQFF
NA	NA	TRBV7-9	TRBJ2-1	TGTGCCAGCAGCTTAGTGTCTCCGCTTGAGCAGTTCTTC	CASSLVSPLEQFF
NA	few	TRBV12-3/TRBV12-4	TRBJ2-7	TGTGCCAGCAGGCAAAACAGGCACTCCTACGAGCAGTACTTC	CASRQNRHSYEQYF
NA	many	TRBV10-3	TRBJ2-2	TGTGCCATCAAGGGGCAGGAACTCAATATTGCCGGGGAGCTGTTTTTT	CAIKGQELNIAGELFF
NA	few	TRBV20-1	TRBJ1-1	TGCAGTGCTAGAGTGGGGGTTGGCACTGAAGCTTTCTTT	CSARVGVGTEAFF
NA	few	TRBV9	TRBJ1-2	TGTGCCAGCAGCGTAGTGGGGACCCCACATGGCTACACCTTC	CASSVVGTPHGYTF
NA	few	TRBV3-1	TRBJ2-7	TGTGCCAGCAGCCCCACGGGACTCCTGTCTTCCTACGAGCAGTACTTC	CASSPTGLLSSYEQYF
NA	NA	TRBV13	TRBJ2-3	TGTGCCAGCAGCTTACTTGACAGAACAGATACGCAGTATTTT	CASSLLDRTDTQYF
NA	few	TRBV29-1	TRBJ2-7	TGCAGCGTTGAAGATCGGAGGGGACTGAAGCAGTACTTC	CSVEDRRGLKQYF
TRBD1	many	TRBV2	TRBJ2-1	TGTGCCAGCACGCAGTCAGGGGGTCCAAACAATGAGCAGTTCTTC	CASTQSGGPNNEQFF
NA	many	TRBV20-1	TRBJ2-7	TGCAGTGCTAGAGTCGCAGTAGACTACGAGCAGTACTTC	CSARVAVDYEQYF